This T cell receptor (beta chain) is from a study of CD8 T cells in Susac syndrome. Sequencing of TCR beta, carried out with a high-throughput approach, was applied to CD8+ and CD4+ T cells from the blood. CDR1 is MNHEY, CDR2 SMNVEV, per germline (reference sequence). The V gene lost 2 bases and the J gene lost 4 bases, with 12 bases spanning the gap. The CDR3 loop spans 15 amino acids. After extraction with the RNeasy kit, about 0.5 to 1 ug of the RNA was reverse transcribed using random hexamers. TCRdb reanalysed the immunoSEQ multiplex PCR reads using MiXCR and keeps one entry per CDR3 protein. The repertoire consists of about 180,000 distinct CDR3 sequences, with roughly 95% occurring once and the leading ten covering around 0.16%.

The clonotype comes from a human donor with multiple sclerosis. The chain combines TRBV27 with TRBJ2-1; perhaps TRBD1 as D (5 bases). Material: CD8+ T cells from PBMCs. The CDR3 nucleotides are TGTGCCAGCAGTTTAGGAGTCGACAGTTACAATGAGCAGTTCTTC. As protein: CASSLGVDSYNEQFF.